The 19 T cell receptor beta chains below come from one sample, sequenced in a study of blood T cell repertoires in COVID-19. Data came from immunoSEQ multiplex PCR; TCRdb stores just in-frame clones and leaves some out. The data show 250,000 to 400,000 clones, under 90% seen once. Sequenced input: peripheral blood. The receptors were gathered from a woman aged 25 to 39 with COVID-19, enrolled during active disease.

This clone appeared once. The J gene is TRBJ2-3, the V gene TRBV5-6, with D possibly matching TRBD2 (5 bases). Germline V gives CDR1 SGHDT, CDR2 YYEEEE. This CDR3 has 14 amino acids. V was trimmed by 1 base and J by 4 bases, leaving 10 bases between them. CDR3 residues: CASSLPILADTQYF. CDR3 coding DNA: TGTGCCAGCAGCTTGCCCATACTAGCAGATACGCAGTATTTT.

The chain links TRBV29-1 to TRBJ2-2, with TRBD1 matching over 10 bases. V was pared by 5 bases and J by 3 bases, with 9 bases of the junction left unmatched. Germline-derived CDR1 and CDR2 are SQVTM and ANQGSEA. The length of the CDR3 is 16 residues. CDR3 coding DNA: TGCAGCGTTCCAAAACCGGGACAGGGGTACACCGGGGAGCTGTTTTTT. Translating gives CSVPKPGQGYTGELFF.

The rearrangement links TRBV7-2 to TRBJ1-1; 9 bases are a match to TRBD1. J lost 0 bases, V lost 2 bases, and 4 bases had no gene match. CDR1 and CDR2 from the germline V gene are SGHTA and FQGNSA. CDR3 length: 16 residues. The DNA for the CDR3 is TGTGCCAGCAGCTTACGAGGGACAGGGTTGAACACTGAAGCTTTCTTT. The encoded protein is CASSLRGTGLNTEAFF.

This chain links TRBV30 with TRBJ2-3; 7 bases align to TRBD1. Germline CDR1 is GTSNPN and CDR2 is SVGIG (reference sequence). V lost 1 base and J lost 3; bases outside the gene matches: 4. The CDR3 spans 14 residues. CDR3 sequence (DNA): TGTGCCTGGAGTGGGACAGGAATTACAGATACGCAGTATTTT. This codes for CAWSGTGITDTQYF. The full variable domain, its missing parts supplied by reference TRBV30 and TRBJ2-3, is SQTIHQWPATLVQPVGSPLSLECTVEGTSNPNLYWYRQAAGRGLQLLFYSVGIGQISSEVPQNLSASRPQDRQFILSSKKLLLSDSGFYLCAWSGTGITDTQYFGPGTRLTVL.

The chain carries TRBV9 and TRBJ2-6; possible D gene TRBD1, 5 bases. The germline V gene encodes CDR1 SGDLS and CDR2 YYNGEE. The germline V and J ends were trimmed by 0 bases and 0 bases, with 13 bases remaining between them. There are 18 residues in the CDR3. The CDR3 loop reads CASSVELRETSGANVLTF. In DNA, the CDR3 is TGTGCCAGCAGCGTAGAGCTCAGGGAAACCTCTGGGGCCAACGTCCTGACTTTC.

The chain joins TRBV30 to TRBJ1-2, with D perhaps TRBD1 (5 bases). V was cut by 1 base and J by 5 bases, with 11 bases left in between. CDR3 length: 13 residues. In germline, CDR1 is GTSNPN, CDR2 SVGIG (reference sequence). The CDR3 DNA sequence: TGTGCCTGGAGTGATTCAGGGCGGTATGGCTACACCTTC. It is translated as CAWSDSGRYGYTF.

The chain links TRBV25-1 to TRBJ1-5; 7 bases fit TRBD1. The CDR3 is 16 amino acids. Trimming cost V 3 bases and J 2 bases; bases outside gene matches: 7. Germline CDR1 is MGHDK and CDR2 is SYGVNS. The CDR3 sequence: CASSDGAGGRNQPQHF. Here the CDR3 DNA reads TGTGCCAGCAGTGACGGGGCAGGGGGTCGCAATCAGCCCCAGCATTTT.

The genes are TRBV7-3 and TRBJ2-1; no reliable D call. The CDR3 length is 15 residues. Germline lookup yields CDR1 SGHTA and CDR2 FQGTGA. V dropped 2 bases and J dropped 6 bases, with 14 bases sitting between them. The CDR3 spells CASSLLASDSNEQFF. The CDR3 nucleotides are TGTGCCAGCAGCTTATTGGCCAGCGATAGCAATGAGCAGTTCTTC.

The chain combines TRBV19 with TRBJ1-1; no clear D. The CDR3 extends over 14 amino acids. CDR1 and CDR2 from the germline V gene are LNHDA and SQIVND (reference sequence). V lost 6 bases and J 2 bases, leaving 13 bases between the germline ends. Here the CDR3 reads CASSSTPLNTEAFF. CDR3 DNA: TGTGCCAGTAGCTCGACCCCACTAAACACTGAAGCTTTCTTT.

V and J are TRBV25-1 and TRBJ1-3, with 8 nucleotides matching TRBD1. Germline loops: CDR1 MGHDK, CDR2 SYGVNS. Losses at the gene ends were 8 bases for V and 8 bases for J; bases not matched to a gene: 11. CDR3 size: 14 residues. Here the CDR3 reads CASAAKTGAYTIYF. The CDR3 coding sequence is TGTGCCAGCGCGGCAAAGACAGGGGCATACACCATATATTTT.

The gene calls are TRBV6-5 and TRBJ1-1; unclear D gene. Germline CDR1 and CDR2: MNHEY and SVGAGI. Trimming shortened V by 6 bases and J by 3 bases, and 14 bases separated the two germline ends. The CDR3 covers 14 residues. The CDR3 DNA reads TGTGCCAGCAGCTGGGCGGGTTCGCACACTGAAGCTTTCTTT. Its translation is CASSWAGSHTEAFF.

The rearrangement joins TRBV25-1 to TRBJ2-7; 12 bases fit TRBD2. After removal of 7 bases from V and 3 bases from J, the junction contained 7 bases not matched to a gene. Germline V lookup: CDR1 MGHDK, CDR2 SYGVNS. The length of the CDR3 is 15 residues. CDR3 nucleotide sequence: TGTGCCAGCACCTCGACGACTAGCGGGAGCTACGAGCAGTACTTC. Its translation is CASTSTTSGSYEQYF.

This clone was seen a single time. The chain employs TRBV27 and TRBJ1-5; tentative D call: TRBD1 (6 bases). Per germline, CDR1 MNHEY and CDR2 SMNVEV (reference sequence). This CDR3 comprises 15 residues. V was clipped by 0 bases and J by 3 bases, with 9 bases between them. The CDR3 spells CASSLSGQNNQPQHF. CDR3 nucleotide sequence: TGTGCCAGCAGTTTATCTGGACAGAACAATCAGCCCCAGCATTTT.

The CDR3 coding sequence is TGTGCCAGTAGTATAGGCGGACAGGCGGTCGGGGGCTACACCTTC. Amino acid sequence: CASSIGGQAVGGYTF. The rearrangement links TRBV19 to TRBJ1-2, with 7 bases that match TRBD1. The ends lost 1 base at V and 8 bases at J; junction bases unmatched: 10. The germline CDR1 and CDR2 sequences are LNHDA and SQIVND (reference sequence). The CDR3 is 15 amino acids. The full variable domain, in which reference TRBV19 and TRBJ1-2 provide the parts outside the CDR3, is DGGITQSPKYLFRKEGQNVTLSCEQNLNHDAMYWYRQDPGQGLRLIYYSQIVNDFQKGDIAEGYSVSREKKESFPLTVTSAQKNPTAFYLCASSIGGQAVGGYTFGSGTRLTVV.

J is TRBJ2-3 and V is TRBV19; a weak D match, TRBD1 (5 bases). This CDR3 contains 15 residues. The V end lost 7 bases, the J end lost 7 bases, and 21 bases lay between the germline ends. CDR1 and CDR2 (germline): LNHDA, SQIVND (reference sequence). The CDR3 bases are TGTGCCAGTACCCCCAGTCCCTCGACAGCGTATACGCAGTATTTT. It codes for CASTPSPSTAYTQYF.

This rearrangement joins TRBV28 to TRBJ1-4, with a tentative D call TRBD1 (5 bases). This CDR3 has 14 residues. Germline lookup yields CDR1 MDHEN and CDR2 SYDVKM. The ends were cut back, 6 bases at V and 3 bases at J, with 11 bases in the middle. DNA for the CDR3: TGTGCCAGCAGGGCAGGGATAGCTAATGAAAAACTGTTTTTT. Protein: CASRAGIANEKLFF.

This clone was observed a few times. The V gene is TRBV5-4, the J gene TRBJ2-3, with 13 bases identical to TRBD2. V lost 4 bases, J lost 2 bases, and 4 bases stayed unmatched. Germline V gene data show CDR1 as SGHNT and CDR2 as YYREEE (reference sequence). There are 16 residues in the CDR3. The CDR3 is CASSPGLAGATDTQYF. The DNA of the CDR3 is TGTGCCAGCAGCCCTGGACTAGCGGGAGCCACAGATACGCAGTATTTT.

The chain links TRBV7-2 to TRBJ2-5; 7 nucleotides align to TRBD1. The CDR3 is made up of 14 amino acids. The ends lost 5 bases at V and 5 bases at J; junction bases unmatched: 8. The germline gives CDR1 SGHTA, CDR2 FQGNSA. In DNA form, the CDR3 reads TGTGCCAGCAGCATCCTGACAGGGATTGAGACCCAGTACTTC. Translating it yields CASSILTGIETQYF.

This clone has at least ten counts. This chain joins TRBV2 and TRBJ1-1; D unresolved. The CDR3 loop spans 13 amino acids. V shed 5 bases and J shed 3 bases, with 10 bases lying between them. In germline, CDR1 is SNHLY, CDR2 FYNNEI. CDR3 protein: CASSSRRDTEAFF. As DNA, the CDR3 is TGTGCCAGCAGTTCCCGTCGGGACACTGAAGCTTTCTTT.